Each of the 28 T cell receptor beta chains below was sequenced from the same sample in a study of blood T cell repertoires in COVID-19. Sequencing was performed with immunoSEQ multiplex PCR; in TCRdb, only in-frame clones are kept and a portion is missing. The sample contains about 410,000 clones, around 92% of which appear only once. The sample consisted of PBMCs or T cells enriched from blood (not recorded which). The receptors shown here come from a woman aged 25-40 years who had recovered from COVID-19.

CDR3 residues: CASSQEGTGSNEKLFF. The DNA of the CDR3 is TGCGCCAGCAGCCAAGAAGGAACAGGATCAAATGAAAAACTGTTTTTT. V gene TRBV4-1 combines with J gene TRBJ1-4; a possible D gene is TRBD1 (5 bases). V lost 0 bases, J lost 5 bases, and 13 bases lay in between. The V gene's germline CDR1 is MGHRA and CDR2 YSYEKL. This CDR3 region has 16 residues.

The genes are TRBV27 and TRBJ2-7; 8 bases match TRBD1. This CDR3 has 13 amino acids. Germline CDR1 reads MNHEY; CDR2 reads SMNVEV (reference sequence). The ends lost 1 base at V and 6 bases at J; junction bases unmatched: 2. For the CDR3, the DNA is TGTGCCAGCAGTTTATTGGGGACAGGCGAGCAGTACTTC. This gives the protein CASSLLGTGEQYF.

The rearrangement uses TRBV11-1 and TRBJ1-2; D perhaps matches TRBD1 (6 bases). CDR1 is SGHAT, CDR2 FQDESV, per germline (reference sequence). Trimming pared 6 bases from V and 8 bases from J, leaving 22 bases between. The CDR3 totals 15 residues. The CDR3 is CASSLTAGGAGGYTF. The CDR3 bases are TGTGCCAGCAGTCTTACCGCGGGGGGGGCAGGCGGCTACACCTTC.

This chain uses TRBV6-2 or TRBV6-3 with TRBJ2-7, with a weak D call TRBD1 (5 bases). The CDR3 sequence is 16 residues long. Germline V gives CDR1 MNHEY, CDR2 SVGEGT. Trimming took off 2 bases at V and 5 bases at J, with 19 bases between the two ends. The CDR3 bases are TGTGCCAGCAGTTACCTGGCGGACACGAATTTGGACGAGCAGTACTTC. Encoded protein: CASSYLADTNLDEQYF.

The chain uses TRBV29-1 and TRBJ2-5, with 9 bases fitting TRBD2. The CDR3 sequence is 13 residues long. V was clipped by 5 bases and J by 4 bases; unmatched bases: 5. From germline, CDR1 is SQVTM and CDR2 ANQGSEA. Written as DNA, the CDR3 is TGCAGCGTTAACCTAGCGGGAACAGAGACCCAGTACTTC. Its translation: CSVNLAGTETQYF.

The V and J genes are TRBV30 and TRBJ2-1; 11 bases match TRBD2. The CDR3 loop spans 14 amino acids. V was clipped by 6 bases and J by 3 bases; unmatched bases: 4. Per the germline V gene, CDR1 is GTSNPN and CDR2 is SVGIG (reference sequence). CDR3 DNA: TGTGCCTGCTCTCTAGCGGGAGGCTACAATGAGCAGTTCTTC. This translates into CACSLAGGYNEQFF.

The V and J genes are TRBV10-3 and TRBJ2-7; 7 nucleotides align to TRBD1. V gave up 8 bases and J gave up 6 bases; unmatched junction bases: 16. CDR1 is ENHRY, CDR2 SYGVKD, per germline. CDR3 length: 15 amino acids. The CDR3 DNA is TGTGCCATCGCCTCCGCCGACAGGGTAAAACCCGAGCAGTACTTC. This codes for CAIASADRVKPEQYF.

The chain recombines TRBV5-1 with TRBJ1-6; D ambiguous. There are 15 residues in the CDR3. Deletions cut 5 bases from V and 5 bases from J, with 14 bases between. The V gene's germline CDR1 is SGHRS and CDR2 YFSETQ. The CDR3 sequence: CASRDGLNNNSPLHF. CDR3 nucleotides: TGCGCCAGCAGAGACGGACTGAATAATAATTCACCCCTCCACTTT.

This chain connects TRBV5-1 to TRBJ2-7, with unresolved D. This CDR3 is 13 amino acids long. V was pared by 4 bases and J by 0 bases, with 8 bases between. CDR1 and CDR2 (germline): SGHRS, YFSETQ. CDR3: CASSVMSSYEQYF. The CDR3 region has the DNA TGCGCCAGCAGCGTGATGAGCTCCTACGAGCAGTACTTC.

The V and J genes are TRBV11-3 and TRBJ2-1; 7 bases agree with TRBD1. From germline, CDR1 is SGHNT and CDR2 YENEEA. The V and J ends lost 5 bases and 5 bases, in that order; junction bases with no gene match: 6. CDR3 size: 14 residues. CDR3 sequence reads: CASSKRQGHNEQFF. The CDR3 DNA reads TGTGCCAGCAGCAAGAGACAGGGTCACAATGAGCAGTTCTTC. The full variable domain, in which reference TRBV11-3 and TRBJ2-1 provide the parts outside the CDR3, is EAGVVQSPRYKIIEKKQPVAFWCNPISGHNTLYWYLQNLGQGPELLIRYENEEAVDDSQLPKDRFSAERLKGVDSTLKIQPAELGDSAVYLCASSKRQGHNEQFFGPGTRLTVL.

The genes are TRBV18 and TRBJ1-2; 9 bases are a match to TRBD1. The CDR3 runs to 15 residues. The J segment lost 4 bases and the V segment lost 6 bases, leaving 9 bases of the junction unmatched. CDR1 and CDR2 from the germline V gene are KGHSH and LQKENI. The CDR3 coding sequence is TGTGCCAGCTCCCCCGGGACAGGGCGCCTCTATGGCTACACCTTC. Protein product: CASSPGTGRLYGYTF.

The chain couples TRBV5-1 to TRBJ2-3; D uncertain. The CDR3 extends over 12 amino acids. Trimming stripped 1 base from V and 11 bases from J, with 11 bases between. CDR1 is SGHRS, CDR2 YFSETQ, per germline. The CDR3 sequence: CASSLSRGGQYF. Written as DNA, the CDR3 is TGCGCCAGCAGCTTGTCTCGCGGTGGGCAGTATTTT. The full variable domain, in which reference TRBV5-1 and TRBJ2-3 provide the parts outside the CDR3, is KAGVTQTPRYLIKTRGQQVTLSCSPISGHRSVSWYQQTPGQGLQFLFEYFSETQRNKGNFPGRFSGRQFSNSRSEMNVSTLELGDSALYLCASSLSRGGQYFGPGTRLTVL.

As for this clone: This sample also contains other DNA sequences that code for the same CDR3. The CDR3 region is CASSRGYNEQFF. The CDR3 DNA is TGTGCCAGCAGTCGAGGGTACAATGAGCAGTTCTTC. The chain links TRBV12-3 or TRBV12-4 to TRBJ2-1, with D perhaps TRBD2 (5 bases). CDR3 length: 12 residues. The V end was cut by 5 bases, the J end by 4 bases, with 6 bases between.

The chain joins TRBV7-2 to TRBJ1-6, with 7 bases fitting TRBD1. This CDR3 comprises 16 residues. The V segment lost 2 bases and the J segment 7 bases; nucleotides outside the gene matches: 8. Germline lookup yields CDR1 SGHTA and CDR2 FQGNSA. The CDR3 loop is CASSLSVTGYNSPLHF. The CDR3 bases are TGTGCCAGCAGCTTAAGTGTGACAGGGTACAATTCACCCCTCCACTTT.

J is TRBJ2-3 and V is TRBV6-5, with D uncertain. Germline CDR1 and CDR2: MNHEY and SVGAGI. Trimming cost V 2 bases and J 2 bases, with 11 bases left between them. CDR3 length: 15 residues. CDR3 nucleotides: TGTGCCAGCAGTTACGGTTACAGACACACAGATACGCAGTATTTT. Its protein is CASSYGYRHTDTQYF.

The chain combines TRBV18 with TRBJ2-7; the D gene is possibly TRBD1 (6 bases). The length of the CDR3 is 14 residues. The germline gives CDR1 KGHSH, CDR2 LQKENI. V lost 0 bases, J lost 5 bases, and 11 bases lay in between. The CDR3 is CASSPPTGANEQYF. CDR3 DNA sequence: TGTGCCAGCTCACCACCGACAGGAGCGAACGAGCAGTACTTC.

The CDR3 coding sequence is TGTGCCAGCAGCCACCTGGGTCAGGGGGCGTTCTTC. Translated, it gives CASSHLGQGAFF. The rearrangement uses TRBV3-1 (or the pseudogene TRBV3-2) and TRBJ2-1; 8 bases line up with TRBD1. Germline values: CDR1 LGHDT, CDR2 YNNKEL (reference sequence). After removal of 3 bases from V and 15 bases from J, the junction contained 7 bases not matched to a gene. The CDR3 totals 12 residues.

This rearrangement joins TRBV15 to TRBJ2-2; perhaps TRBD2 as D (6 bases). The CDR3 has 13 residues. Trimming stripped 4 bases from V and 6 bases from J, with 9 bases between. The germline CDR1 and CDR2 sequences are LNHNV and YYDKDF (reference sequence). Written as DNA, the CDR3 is TGTGCCACCAGCACCCCGGGAGCCGGGGAGCTGTTTTTT. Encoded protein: CATSTPGAGELFF.

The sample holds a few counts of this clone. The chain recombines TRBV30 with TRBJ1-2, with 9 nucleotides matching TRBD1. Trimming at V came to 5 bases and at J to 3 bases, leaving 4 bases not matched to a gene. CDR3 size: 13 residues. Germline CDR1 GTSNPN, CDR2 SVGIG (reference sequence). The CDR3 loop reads CAWSTGGDYGYTF. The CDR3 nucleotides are TGTGCCTGGTCGACAGGGGGGGACTATGGCTACACCTTC. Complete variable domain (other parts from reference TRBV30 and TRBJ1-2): SQTIHQWPATLVQPVGSPLSLECTVEGTSNPNLYWYRQAAGRGLQLLFYSVGIGQISSEVPQNLSASRPQDRQFILSSKKLLLSDSGFYLCAWSTGGDYGYTFGSGTRLTVV.

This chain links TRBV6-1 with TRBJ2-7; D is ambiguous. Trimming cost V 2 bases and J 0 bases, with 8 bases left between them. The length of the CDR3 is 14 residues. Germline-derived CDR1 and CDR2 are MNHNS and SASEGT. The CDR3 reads CASSEQLNSYEQYF. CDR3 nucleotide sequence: TGTGCCAGCAGTGAACAGTTAAACTCCTACGAGCAGTACTTC.

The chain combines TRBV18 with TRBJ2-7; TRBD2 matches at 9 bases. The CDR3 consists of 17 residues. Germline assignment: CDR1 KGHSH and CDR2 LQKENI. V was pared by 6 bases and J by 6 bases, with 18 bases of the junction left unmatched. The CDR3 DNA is TGTGCCAGCTCCCCTCTTGGGGGCGCGGGACTAGCTTCCGAGCAGTACTTC. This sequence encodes CASSPLGGAGLASEQYF.

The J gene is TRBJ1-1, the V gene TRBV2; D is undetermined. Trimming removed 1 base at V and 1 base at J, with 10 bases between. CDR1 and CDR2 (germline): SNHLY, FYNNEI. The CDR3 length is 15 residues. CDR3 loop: CASSEVGMGNTEAFF. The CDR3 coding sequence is TGTGCCAGCAGTGAAGTCGGGATGGGGAACACTGAAGCTTTCTTT.

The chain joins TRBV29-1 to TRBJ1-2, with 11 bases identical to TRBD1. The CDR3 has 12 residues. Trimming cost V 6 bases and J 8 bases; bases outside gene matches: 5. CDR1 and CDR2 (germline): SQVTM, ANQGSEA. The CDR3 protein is CSVGGQGAGYTF. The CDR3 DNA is TGCAGCGTCGGCGGACAGGGGGCGGGCTACACCTTC.

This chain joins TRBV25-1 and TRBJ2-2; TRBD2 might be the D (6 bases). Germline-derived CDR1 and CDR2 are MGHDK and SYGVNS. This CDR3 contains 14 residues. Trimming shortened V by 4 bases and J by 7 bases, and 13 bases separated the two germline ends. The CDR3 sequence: CASSAPTSHGELFF. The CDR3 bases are TGTGCCAGCAGTGCCCCTACTAGCCACGGGGAGCTGTTTTTT.

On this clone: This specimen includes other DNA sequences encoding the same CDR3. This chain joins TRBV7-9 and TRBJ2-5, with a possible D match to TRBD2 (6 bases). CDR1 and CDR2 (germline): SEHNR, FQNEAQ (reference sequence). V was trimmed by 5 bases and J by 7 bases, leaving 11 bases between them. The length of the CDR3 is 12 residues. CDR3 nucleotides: TGTGCCAGCAGCCTCGCCGGGGGGACCCAGTACTTC. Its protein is CASSLAGGTQYF.

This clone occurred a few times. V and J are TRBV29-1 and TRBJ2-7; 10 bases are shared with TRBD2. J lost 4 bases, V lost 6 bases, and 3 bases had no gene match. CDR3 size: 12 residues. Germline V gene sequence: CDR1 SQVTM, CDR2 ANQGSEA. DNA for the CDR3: TGCAGCGTCGGGACTAGCGTTTACGAGCAGTACTTC. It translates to CSVGTSVYEQYF.

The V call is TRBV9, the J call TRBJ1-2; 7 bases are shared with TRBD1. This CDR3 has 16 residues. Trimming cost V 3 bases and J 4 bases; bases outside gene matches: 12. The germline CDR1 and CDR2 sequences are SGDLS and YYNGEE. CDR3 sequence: CASSANGESGGYGYTF. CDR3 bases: TGTGCCAGCAGCGCCAATGGGGAGTCAGGGGGCTATGGCTACACCTTC.

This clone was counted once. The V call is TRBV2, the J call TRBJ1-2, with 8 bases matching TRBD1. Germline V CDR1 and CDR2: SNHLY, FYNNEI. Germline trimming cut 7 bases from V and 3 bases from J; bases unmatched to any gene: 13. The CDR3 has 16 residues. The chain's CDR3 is CASTGVLDRGHYGYTF. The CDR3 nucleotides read TGTGCCAGCACAGGGGTGCTTGACAGGGGACACTATGGCTACACCTTC. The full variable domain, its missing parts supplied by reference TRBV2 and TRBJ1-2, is EPEVTQTPSHQVTQMGQEVILRCVPISNHLYFYWYRQILGQKVEFLVSFYNNEISEKSEIFDDQFSVERPDGSNFTLKIRSTKLEDSAMYFCASTGVLDRGHYGYTFGSGTRLTVV.